This TCR beta chain is drawn from a study of blood T cell repertoires in COVID-19. The CDR3 covers 17 residues. Generated by immunoSEQ multiplex PCR, the TCRdb table keeps only in-frame clones and is missing some. There are roughly 40,000 clones in the sample; about 85% occur only once, and under 35% lies in the top ten. This clonotype was obtained from a woman over 75 with acute or convalescent COVID-19. Sequenced sample: peripheral blood. The chain has TRBV1 and TRBJ2-1; the DNA was not used to check the table's D call, TRBD2. TRBV1 is tagged as a pseudogene. The DNA for the CDR3 is TGCACCAGCAGCTTAAGACTAGCGGTTAGCTCCTACAATGAGCAGTTCTTC. Its protein is CTSSLRLAVSSYNEQFF.